This T cell receptor beta chain was observed in a study of control samples from healthy donors and cancer patients. Method: immunoSEQ multiplex PCR; TCRdb's copy keeps in-frame clones and lacks some. The sample has around 100,000 clones; 80% to 90% are singletons. The sequenced sample was PBMCs. The TCR sequence derives from a man in his 60s with lung cancer.

The CDR3 spells CASSARTGTGEAETQYF. The CDR3, as DNA: TGTGCCAGCAGCGCCCGAACCGGGACAGGGGAGGCGGAGACCCAGTACTTC. V gene TRBV7-3 combines with J gene TRBJ2-5, with 10 bases matching TRBD1. The V segment lost 5 bases and the J segment 5 bases; nucleotides outside the gene matches: 14. The germline V gene encodes CDR1 SGHTA and CDR2 FQGTGA. There are 17 residues in the CDR3.